Below are 28 T cell receptor beta chains sequenced from a single sample in a study of T cell responses to AZD1222 COVID-19 vaccine. Measured with immunoSEQ multiplex PCR; TCRdb has only the in-frame clones, and not every one. The table records 100,000 or so clones, about 86% of them present only once. Material: peripheral blood, obtained on day 0 of AZD1222 vaccination. Receptor source: an adult in good health.

This rearrangement joins TRBV6-2 or TRBV6-3 to TRBJ2-3; 10 positions match TRBD2. CDR3 length: 17 amino acids. From germline, CDR1 is MNHEY and CDR2 SVGEGT. V dropped 0 bases and J dropped 4; count of bases not matched to a gene: 7. CDR3 amino acids: CASSYSSGAGGADTQYF. The CDR3, as DNA: TGTGCCAGCAGTTACTCGTCGGGAGCGGGAGGGGCAGATACGCAGTATTTT.

This chain links TRBV7-3 with TRBJ2-1; D possibly corresponds to TRBD2 (6 bases). Germline assignment: CDR1 SGHTA and CDR2 FQGTGA. The V end was cut by 2 bases, the J end by 5 bases, with 10 bases between. The CDR3 contains 14 residues. The CDR3 coding sequence is TGTGCCAGCAGCTTACAGGAGGGAAACAATGAGCAGTTCTTC. Translation gives CASSLQEGNNEQFF.

J is TRBJ1-2 and V is TRBV9; D unclear. Between the trimmed V and J ends, which lost 0 bases and 4 bases, there was a span of 13 bases. The CDR3 covers 15 residues. Germline CDR1 SGDLS, CDR2 YYNGEE. The CDR3 protein is CASSVDPAQSYGYTF. As DNA, the CDR3 is TGTGCCAGCAGCGTAGATCCAGCCCAATCCTATGGCTACACCTTC.

There are a few counts of this clone. V is TRBV7-8 and J is TRBJ2-3; 9 bases match TRBD1. The CDR3 is 15 residues long. Germline trimming cut 2 bases from V and 2 bases from J; bases unmatched to any gene: 2. CDR1 and CDR2 from the germline V gene are SGHVS and FQNEAQ. The DNA of the CDR3 is TGTGCCAGCAGCTTAAACAGGGGGCCCACAGATACGCAGTATTTT. Protein: CASSLNRGPTDTQYF.

This clone was observed a handful of times. CDR3 in DNA: TGTGCCAGCAGCTCGGACAGATATAATGAAAAACTGTTTTTT. This encodes CASSSDRYNEKLFF. V and J are TRBV7-9 and TRBJ1-4; D is perhaps TRBD1 (6 bases). V dropped 4 bases and J dropped 4 bases, with 10 bases sitting between them. This CDR3 contains 14 residues. Per germline, CDR1 SEHNR and CDR2 FQNEAQ (reference sequence).

This chain links TRBV29-1 with TRBJ1-6, with D perhaps matching TRBD1 (5 bases). The CDR3 extends over 13 amino acids. Per germline, CDR1 SQVTM and CDR2 ANQGSEA. Trimming removed 4 bases from V and 9 bases from J, with 13 bases in between. CDR3 DNA: TGCAGCGTTGGGGGCAGTCCCAGTTCACCCCTCCACTTT. Translated, it gives CSVGGSPSSPLHF.

The chain combines TRBV6-4 with TRBJ1-2, with a tentative D call TRBD1 (5 bases). The CDR3 sequence is 14 residues long. Per germline, CDR1 MRHNA and CDR2 SNTAGT. V shed 0 bases and J shed 7 bases, with 12 bases lying between them. The DNA for the CDR3 is TGTGCCAGCAGTGACTCCGGGGGAGATGCTGGCTACACCTTC. Translated, it gives CASSDSGGDAGYTF.

The V and J genes are TRBV19 and TRBJ2-2; D ambiguous. The CDR3 has 14 residues. V was shortened by 4 bases and J by 0 bases, with 6 bases between the two germline ends. CDR1 is LNHDA, CDR2 SQIVND, per germline (reference sequence). CDR3 sequence: CASSSVANTGELFF. The CDR3 nucleotides are TGTGCCAGTAGTAGTGTGGCGAACACCGGGGAGCTGTTTTTT.

The chain employs TRBV10-3 and TRBJ2-5; no reliable D call. The CDR3 covers 11 residues. Per germline, CDR1 ENHRY and CDR2 SYGVKD. Trimming removed 6 bases at V and 3 bases at J, with 5 bases between. The CDR3 DNA sequence: TGTGCCATCAGAGAGGAAGAGACCCAGTACTTC. Translation: CAIREEETQYF.

For this clone: The sample has other DNA sequences that encode this CDR3 too. The V call is TRBV7-9, the J call TRBJ1-5; D unresolved. The V gene lost 3 bases and the J gene lost 4 bases, with 4 bases spanning the gap. This CDR3 is built from 12 residues. The V gene's germline CDR1 is SEHNR and CDR2 FQNEAQ (reference sequence). CDR3 sequence (DNA): TGTGCCAGCAGCTTCTCAAATCAGCCCCAGCATTTT. Its protein is CASSFSNQPQHF.

The chain has TRBV4-2 and TRBJ2-1, with D perhaps TRBD1 (5 bases). The CDR3 covers 18 residues. Germline CDR1 reads LGHNA; CDR2 reads YNFKEQ. Trimming left V 1 base short and J 0 bases short, with 16 bases between. CDR3 bases: TGTGCCAGCAGCCAAGGCCCCTCCAGGGCCAGCTCCTACAATGAGCAGTTCTTC. Translated, it gives CASSQGPSRASSYNEQFF.

The chain links TRBV7-6 to TRBJ2-3; D may be TRBD1 (6 bases). In germline, CDR1 is SGHVS, CDR2 FNYEAQ. CDR3 size: 16 residues. V lost 1 base, J lost 2 bases, and 13 bases lay in between. CDR3 nucleotides: TGTGCCAGCAGCTTAGGACCTTACAGGGACACAGATACGCAGTATTTT. Translated, it gives CASSLGPYRDTDTQYF.

The table lists this clone with a count of one. This sequence joins TRBV11-2 and TRBJ1-3; D gene unclear. The CDR3 spans 15 residues. The V gene lost 5 bases and the J gene lost 0 bases, with 11 bases spanning the gap. CDR1 and CDR2 (germline): SGHAT, FQNNGV. The CDR3, as DNA: TGTGCCAGCAGCCCGAGGGTTAACTCTGGAAACACCATATATTTT. Translation gives CASSPRVNSGNTIYF. Together with reference TRBV11-2 and TRBJ1-3, the CDR3 gives the full variable domain: EAGVAQSPRYKIIEKRQSVAFWCNPISGHATLYWYQQILGQGPKLLIQFQNNGVVDDSQLPKDRFSAERLKGVDSTLKIQPAKLEDSAVYLCASSPRVNSGNTIYFGEGSWLTVV.

This clone was seen just once. The chain employs TRBV4-1 and TRBJ1-1; unclear D gene. V shed 0 bases and J shed 1 base, with 12 bases lying between them. The CDR3 runs to 16 residues. Germline V CDR1 and CDR2: MGHRA, YSYEKL. The CDR3 loop reads CASSQDSQITNTEAFF. The DNA of the CDR3 is TGCGCCAGCAGCCAAGATTCGCAGATTACGAACACTGAAGCTTTCTTT.

The CDR3 DNA sequence: TGCGCCAGCAGTCTAGGGGGGGCCGGGGAGCTGTTTTTT. It codes for CASSLGGAGELFF. The chain links TRBV10-2 to TRBJ2-2; tentatively, D is TRBD2 (7 bases). The CDR3 has 13 amino acids. The germline gives CDR1 WSHSY, CDR2 SAAADI. The V end was cut by 5 bases, the J end by 6 bases, with 10 bases between.

The rearrangement uses TRBV6-5 and TRBJ2-7; D may be TRBD1 or TRBD2 (5 bases each). Germline V gives CDR1 MNHEY, CDR2 SVGAGI. Trimming pared 5 bases from V and 6 bases from J, leaving 20 bases between. This CDR3 is built from 15 residues. In DNA, the CDR3 is TGTGCCAGCAGTCCACCCGGGACGCGGACTGGCGAGCAGTACTTC. This encodes CASSPPGTRTGEQYF.

The chain is built from TRBV21-1 and TRBJ1-5; the table's D call TRBD1 went unverified against the DNA. TRBV21-1 is labeled a pseudogene. The CDR3 covers 14 residues. In DNA form, the CDR3 reads TGTGCCAGCAGCAAAACAGGGAAGAATCAGCCCCAGCATTTT. Residues: CASSKTGKNQPQHF.

This rearrangement joins TRBV4-1 to TRBJ2-5; D might be TRBD1 or TRBD2, each matching 5 bases. CDR3 length: 15 residues. Germline values: CDR1 MGHRA, CDR2 YSYEKL. Trimming removed 0 bases from V and 4 bases from J, with 12 bases in between. CDR3 sequence (DNA): TGCGCCAGCAGCCAAGATGACGCAGGGAGAGAGACCCAGTACTTC. It yields the protein CASSQDDAGRETQYF.

This rearrangement joins TRBV19 to TRBJ2-7, with D possibly matching TRBD2 (6 bases). The V end was cut by 1 base, the J end by 5 bases, with 15 bases between. This CDR3 has 15 residues. Germline-derived CDR1 and CDR2 are LNHDA and SQIVND (reference sequence). The CDR3 loop reads CASSIVGQGGHEQYF. The DNA of the CDR3 is TGTGCCAGTAGTATAGTTGGGCAGGGAGGCCACGAGCAGTACTTC.

The gene calls are TRBV18 and TRBJ1-3; D is perhaps TRBD1 (6 bases). Trimming stripped 6 bases from V and 2 bases from J, with 17 bases between. The CDR3 is 16 residues long. The germline CDR1 and CDR2 sequences are KGHSH and LQKENI. CDR3 residues: CASSPRGLATGNTIYF. The DNA for the CDR3 is TGTGCCAGCTCTCCGAGGGGGTTGGCTACTGGAAACACCATATATTTT.

J is TRBJ1-2 and V is TRBV25-1, with 8 bases aligning to TRBD1. Germline V gives CDR1 MGHDK, CDR2 SYGVNS. V lost 3 bases to trimming and J lost 4 bases; unmatched junction nucleotides: 13. This CDR3 region has 17 residues. In nucleotides, the CDR3 is TGTGCCAGCAGTGAGGGATCCGGCGGACAGGGCTTCTATGGCTACACCTTC. This sequence encodes CASSEGSGGQGFYGYTF.

The chain uses TRBV5-8 and TRBJ1-2; D perhaps matches TRBD1 (6 bases). V was clipped by 4 bases and J by 3 bases, with 22 bases between them. Germline values: CDR1 SGHTS, CDR2 YDEGEE. This CDR3 comprises 17 residues. The CDR3 DNA reads TGTGCCAGCAGCCTATCGCTCAGGGGCTCAACTTACTATGGCTACACCTTC. Translated, it gives CASSLSLRGSTYYGYTF.

The rearrangement uses TRBV4-2 and TRBJ2-2; 10 nucleotides align to TRBD2. The CDR3 sequence is 16 residues long. Germline V gene lookup returns CDR1 LGHNA and CDR2 YNFKEQ. V was clipped by 4 bases and J by 1 base; unmatched bases: 3. The CDR3 protein is CASSPGLAENTGELFF. The CDR3 nucleotides read TGTGCCAGCAGCCCCGGACTAGCGGAGAACACCGGGGAGCTGTTTTTT.

The genes are TRBV6-1 and TRBJ1-3, with D unresolved. Germline V gene data show CDR1 as MNHNS and CDR2 as SASEGT. Trimming removed 4 bases from V and 0 bases from J, with 16 bases in between. This CDR3 is 17 amino acids long. The DNA for the CDR3 is TGTGCCAGCAGTGTGGCCCAGCCCGGCAACTCTGGAAACACCATATATTTT. Its protein is CASSVAQPGNSGNTIYF.

The rearrangement links TRBV23-1 to TRBJ1-2; D call uncertain. TRBV23-1 is an open reading frame, and its role is uncertain. The CDR3 totals 11 residues. Trimming took off 8 bases at V and 4 bases at J, with 8 bases between the two ends. The CDR3 reads CASSVSYGYTF. Written as DNA, the CDR3 is TGCGCCAGCTCGGTGTCCTATGGCTACACCTTC.

V and J are TRBV3-1 (or the pseudogene TRBV3-2) and TRBJ2-7; D may be TRBD1 (5 bases). CDR1 and CDR2 (germline): LGHDT, YNNKEL (reference sequence). V was cut by 0 bases and J by 2 bases, with 8 bases left in between. CDR3 size: 14 residues. The CDR3, as DNA: TGTGCCAGCAGCCAAGACGCCAGGGCCTACGAGCAGTACTTC. Its translation is CASSQDARAYEQYF.

The chain uses TRBV7-2 and TRBJ2-7; 9 bases match TRBD1. The CDR3 has 15 residues. With V trimmed by 4 bases and J by 1 base, 5 bases remained unmatched. Germline CDR1 SGHTA, CDR2 FQGNSA. Written as DNA, the CDR3 is TGTGCCAGCAGCTACTCCGGGACAGGGTCCTACGAGCAGTACTTC. Translating gives CASSYSGTGSYEQYF.

This clone was recorded a few times. The J gene is TRBJ2-1, the V gene TRBV19, with D unresolved. Looked up from germline, CDR1 is LNHDA and CDR2 is SQIVND (reference sequence). V was pared by 1 base and J by 1 base, with 11 bases between. This CDR3 region has 16 residues. The CDR3 loop reads CASSIVGIWSYNEQFF. The DNA of the CDR3 is TGTGCCAGTAGTATAGTGGGGATTTGGTCCTACAATGAGCAGTTCTTC.